Following are 30 T cell receptor beta chains from one sample sequenced in a study of T-cell memory formation after mild COVID-19. MiXCR, run by TCRdb on the 5' RACE reads, gives a single entry per CDR3 protein. The repertoire includes about 110,000 distinct CDR3 sequences, 15% to 20% of them detected once, and roughly 5.5% sits in the top ten. The sequenced material came from PBMCs or a T cell subset sorted from them (not recorded which). The receptors derive from a man younger than 35 who had mild COVID-19 (a few samples of this study predate the infection). Cell type and time point are not known.

This clonotype was detected only once. The V and J genes are TRBV12-3 or TRBV12-4 and TRBJ1-1; D is uncertain. CDR3 size: 13 residues. Trimming pared 6 bases from V and 0 bases from J, leaving 8 bases between. CDR3 sequence reads: CASRVDLNTEAFF. The CDR3 DNA reads TGTGCCAGCAGGGTCGACCTGAACACTGAAGCTTTCTTT.

This clonotype was recorded many times. This chain connects TRBV7-9 to TRBJ2-5, with D unclear. Germline CDR1 reads SEHNR; CDR2 reads FQNEAQ (reference sequence). V lost 7 bases and J 7 bases, leaving 16 bases between the germline ends. This CDR3 is 13 amino acids long. The CDR3 here is CASNLESKGTQYF. The CDR3, as DNA: TGTGCCAGCAACCTCGAGTCGAAAGGGACCCAGTACTTC.

The V and J genes are TRBV9 and TRBJ2-5; D unresolved. Germline V gene lookup returns CDR1 SGDLS and CDR2 YYNGEE. The CDR3 length is 15 residues. The germline V and J ends were trimmed by 3 bases and 5 bases, with 17 bases remaining between them. The DNA for the CDR3 is TGTGCCAGCAGCGCACGACACTCCATAGGGGAGACCCAGTACTTC. It specifies CASSARHSIGETQYF.

This clonotype was seen a handful of times. The chain carries TRBV9 and TRBJ1-1; D unclear. The CDR3 has 17 amino acids. With 0 bases removed from V and 0 bases from J, the gap between germline ends came to 15 bases. The V gene's germline CDR1 is SGDLS and CDR2 YYNGEE. Here the CDR3 reads CASSVEGVGVMNTEAFF. The CDR3 DNA sequence: TGTGCCAGCAGCGTAGAGGGTGTCGGGGTGATGAACACTGAAGCTTTCTTT.

This clonotype was counted only a few times. The V call is TRBV5-1, the J call TRBJ2-7; perhaps TRBD2 as D (6 bases). The CDR3 extends over 14 amino acids. Trimming took 3 bases from V and 6 from J, leaving 16 bases between them. CDR1 is SGHRS, CDR2 YFSETQ, per germline. Here the CDR3 DNA reads TGCGCCAGCAGCTCGGGGAGCCAGGGAGGCGAGCAGTACTTC. It yields the protein CASSSGSQGGEQYF.

The chain has TRBV5-1 and TRBJ2-7; tentative D call: TRBD1 (5 bases). This CDR3 is built from 13 residues. The germline V and J ends were trimmed by 3 bases and 2 bases, with 9 bases remaining between them. The V gene's germline CDR1 is SGHRS and CDR2 YFSETQ. CDR3 sequence (DNA): TGCGCCAGCAGCTCAGCAGGGACCTACGAGCAGTACTTC. It is translated as CASSSAGTYEQYF.

There are a few counts of this clonotype. The chain employs TRBV11-2 and TRBJ2-4, with D maybe TRBD2 (7 bases). CDR3 length: 17 amino acids. The V gene's germline CDR1 is SGHAT and CDR2 FQNNGV. V shed 5 bases and J shed 1 base, with 18 bases lying between them. Written as DNA, the CDR3 is TGTGCCAGCAGCCCACGGGGGGCGACTTTTGCCAAAAACATTCAGTACTTC. This translates into CASSPRGATFAKNIQYF.

This clonotype was seen only a few times. The chain joins TRBV2 to TRBJ2-5; 8 bases are a match to TRBD1. The V gene end was trimmed by 3 bases and the J gene end by 9 bases; junction bases not matched to a gene: 9. CDR1 SNHLY and CDR2 FYNNEI come from the germline V gene. The CDR3 runs 14 residues. CDR3 DNA: TGTGCCAGCAGTGAGCTTACCAGGGGGCTGCCCCAGTACTTC. It translates to CASSELTRGLPQYF.

The chain employs TRBV12-3 or TRBV12-4 and TRBJ2-7; maybe TRBD1 (6 bases). Deletions cut 5 bases from V and 3 bases from J, with 17 bases between. There are 15 residues in the CDR3. Written as DNA, the CDR3 is TGTGCCAGCAGTCAACAAGGACAGCCTAACTACGAGCAGTACTTC. The encoded protein is CASSQQGQPNYEQYF.

The chain has TRBV5-1 and TRBJ2-7; TRBD1 aligns across 8 bases. The germline V gene encodes CDR1 SGHRS and CDR2 YFSETQ. V shed 5 bases, J shed 6 bases, and the junction held 10 bases outside the gene matches. CDR3 size: 14 residues. The CDR3 protein is CASREGTGLVEQYF. CDR3 DNA sequence: TGCGCCAGCAGGGAAGGGACAGGCTTGGTCGAGCAGTACTTC.

The chain employs TRBV2 and TRBJ2-5; TRBD1 matches 7 bases. The V gene's germline CDR1 is SNHLY and CDR2 FYNNEI. The CDR3 has 13 amino acids. V dropped 6 bases and J dropped 0; count of bases not matched to a gene: 1. The CDR3 loop is CASRTGYQETQYF. DNA of the CDR3: TGTGCCAGCAGGACAGGGTACCAAGAGACCCAGTACTTC.

The chain couples TRBV27 to TRBJ2-3, with 7 positions matching TRBD2. With V trimmed by 6 bases and J by 8 bases, 8 bases remained unmatched. Germline values: CDR1 MNHEY, CDR2 SMNVEV (reference sequence). There are 13 residues in the CDR3. In DNA, the CDR3 is TGTGCCAGCAGAGGACTAGTCGTAGGTACGCAGTATTTT. Translation gives CASRGLVVGTQYF.

The chain combines TRBV7-2 with TRBJ2-1; 7 bases line up with TRBD1. J was trimmed by 9 bases and V by 4 bases; bases with no gene match: 6. This CDR3 spans 13 amino acids. Per germline, CDR1 SGHTA and CDR2 FQGNSA. The DNA for the CDR3 is TGTGCCAGCAGCTCCCGGTACAGGGGTGAGCAGTTCTTC. It specifies CASSSRYRGEQFF. The whole variable domain, filled in from reference TRBV7-2 and TRBJ2-1, reads GAGVSQSPSNKVTEKGKDVELRCDPISGHTALYWYRQSLGQGLEFLIYFQGNSAPDKSGLPSDRFSAERTGGSVSTLTIQRTQQEDSAVYLCASSSRYRGEQFFGPGTRLTVL.

The chain recombines TRBV14 with TRBJ2-3; 8 bases fit TRBD1. Trimming removed 3 bases from V and 5 bases from J; junction bases left unmatched: 7. Per the germline V gene, CDR1 is SGHDN and CDR2 is FVKESK. The CDR3 runs 15 residues. The CDR3 loop is CASSHRGRGRDTQYF. In DNA, the CDR3 is TGTGCCAGCAGCCATCGCGGCAGGGGGCGAGATACGCAGTATTTT.

This clonotype was seen more than once but under ten times. The chain is built from TRBV6-2 or TRBV6-3 and TRBJ2-5; D is ambiguous. The CDR3 spans 16 residues. Per the germline V gene, CDR1 is MNHEY and CDR2 is SVGEGT. Trimming cost V 2 bases and J 5 bases, with 18 bases left between them. CDR3 region: CASSYIRLKLGETQYF. As DNA, the CDR3 is TGTGCCAGCAGTTACATCCGCCTCAAACTGGGGGAGACCCAGTACTTC.

CDR3 nucleotides: TGCGCCAGCAGCTTTAGCGGGGAAATGGATACGCAGTATTTT. The encoded protein is CASSFSGEMDTQYF. The rearrangement links TRBV5-1 to TRBJ2-3; 8 nucleotides line up with TRBD2. There are 14 residues in the CDR3. The germline V gene has CDR1 SGHRS and CDR2 YFSETQ. Trimming removed 2 bases from V and 6 bases from J; junction bases left unmatched: 5.

The V and J genes are TRBV6-5 and TRBJ1-1; D unresolved. The germline gives CDR1 MNHEY, CDR2 SVGAGI. Between the trimmed V and J ends, which lost 4 bases and 1 base, there was a span of 10 bases. The CDR3 has 14 amino acids. CDR3 sequence: CASSFQSSNTEAFF. The DNA for the CDR3 is TGTGCCAGCAGTTTTCAGAGCTCGAACACTGAAGCTTTCTTT.

V gene TRBV7-2 combines with J gene TRBJ1-5; D not resolved. V gave up 5 bases and J gave up 5 bases, with 13 bases separating them. In germline, CDR1 is SGHTA, CDR2 FQGNSA. The CDR3 has 14 amino acids. The CDR3 DNA reads as TGTGCCAGCAGCCAGTTCGCGAACGATCAGCCCCAGCATTTT. It is translated as CASSQFANDQPQHF.

The chain carries TRBV6-6 and TRBJ2-3; 9 nucleotides agree with TRBD2. V shed 6 bases and J 3 bases; nucleotides not matched to a gene: 4. CDR3 length: 14 residues. Germline V CDR1 and CDR2: MNHNY, SVGAGI (reference sequence). Written as DNA, the CDR3 is TGTGCCAGCAGGAGCGGGGGGCCAACAGATACGCAGTATTTT. Translating it yields CASRSGGPTDTQYF.

V gene TRBV18 combines with J gene TRBJ2-2, with 7 bases identical to TRBD1. Germline V lookup: CDR1 KGHSH, CDR2 LQKENI. There are 15 residues in the CDR3. The ends lost 5 bases at V and 4 bases at J; junction bases unmatched: 7. The CDR3 coding sequence is TGTGCCAGCTCAGCCAGGACAGGACTCACCGGGGAGCTGTTTTTT. Protein product: CASSARTGLTGELFF.

The chain combines TRBV20-1 with TRBJ1-1, with D maybe TRBD1 (6 bases). The germline V gene has CDR1 DFQATT and CDR2 SNEGSKA (reference sequence). This CDR3 is built from 12 residues. Trimming stripped 6 bases from V and 4 bases from J, with 12 bases between. In DNA form, the CDR3 reads TGCAGTGCCCACGACAGGAGCACTGAAGCTTTCTTT. Translation gives CSAHDRSTEAFF.

This clonotype was seen only once. The V call is TRBV29-1, the J call TRBJ2-5; 9 bases fit TRBD2. Unmatched junction bases numbered 4, after V lost 4 bases and J lost 4 bases. Looked up from germline, CDR1 is SQVTM and CDR2 is ANQGSEA. This CDR3 is 13 amino acids long. Here the CDR3 reads CSVGSLAGETQYF. The CDR3 DNA reads as TGCAGCGTTGGGTCACTAGCGGGAGAGACCCAGTACTTC.

This sequence joins TRBV12-3 or TRBV12-4 and TRBJ1-2; D might be TRBD1 (6 bases). Trimming left V 6 bases short and J 4 bases short, with 21 bases between. The CDR3 is made up of 16 amino acids. The CDR3 bases are TGTGCCAGCAGCCAAGAGGGGGGCGCCTACTCCTATGGCTACACCTTC. Translated, it gives CASSQEGGAYSYGYTF.

V gene TRBV4-2 combines with J gene TRBJ1-1; possibly TRBD1 for D (5 bases). The CDR3 consists of 18 residues. Trimming pared 4 bases from V and 0 bases from J, leaving 21 bases between. Looked up from germline, CDR1 is LGHNA and CDR2 is YNFKEQ. This CDR3 reads CASSPSTGEAVVNTEAFF. CDR3 DNA: TGTGCCAGCAGCCCCTCCACGGGGGAGGCGGTTGTGAACACTGAAGCTTTCTTT.

This sequence joins TRBV30 and TRBJ2-7; 7 nucleotides align to TRBD2. After removal of 0 bases from V and 0 bases from J, the junction contained 2 bases not matched to a gene. Germline CDR1 reads GTSNPN; CDR2 reads SVGIG (reference sequence). The length of the CDR3 is 14 residues. The CDR3 sequence: CAWSVGGSSYEQYF. CDR3 bases: TGTGCCTGGAGTGTGGGCGGGAGCTCCTACGAGCAGTACTTC.

The chain recombines TRBV7-9 with TRBJ2-6, with D perhaps TRBD1 (5 bases). Trimming left V 11 bases short and J 0 bases short, with 23 bases between. Germline values: CDR1 SEHNR, CDR2 FQNEAQ (reference sequence). CDR3 size: 18 residues. The CDR3 coding sequence is TGTGCCGGAAGACAGCCGGTCAGGGTCCCCTCTGGGGCCAACGTCCTGACTTTC. Protein sequence: CAGRQPVRVPSGANVLTF. Supplemented by reference TRBV7-9 and TRBJ2-6, the full variable domain reads DTGVSQNPRHKITKRGQNVTFRCDPISEHNRLYWYRQTLGQGPEFLTYFQNEAQLEKSRLLSDRFSAERPKGSFSTLEIQRTEQGDSAMYLCAGRQPVRVPSGANVLTFGAGSRLTVL.

This chain joins TRBV2 and TRBJ1-5, with D possibly matching TRBD1 (5 bases). V gave up 8 bases and J gave up 6 bases, with 14 bases separating them. Germline CDR1 and CDR2: SNHLY and FYNNEI. The CDR3 loop spans 13 amino acids. CDR3: CASYSERGQPQHF. Here the CDR3 DNA reads TGTGCCAGCTATTCAGAAAGGGGTCAGCCCCAGCATTTT.

CDR3 sequence: CASSLGLAGGLSYEQYF. In DNA, the CDR3 is TGCGCCAGCAGCTTGGGTCTAGCGGGGGGACTTTCCTACGAGCAGTACTTC. This rearrangement joins TRBV5-1 to TRBJ2-7, with TRBD2 identical over 11 bases. The CDR3 runs 17 residues. J gave up 1 base and V 0 bases, and 6 bases lay outside the gene matches. The V gene's germline CDR1 is SGHRS and CDR2 YFSETQ.

In its sample, this clonotype was seen a few times. The CDR3 DNA is TGCAGCGCGGACAGGGACGTCGGGGAGCTGTTTTTT. This sequence encodes CSADRDVGELFF. The chain has TRBV29-1 and TRBJ2-2; 8 bases agree with TRBD1. V trimming: 7 bases; J trimming: 7 bases; junction bases outside the gene matches: 5. Germline lookup yields CDR1 SQVTM and CDR2 ANQGSEA. The CDR3 length is 12 residues.

The rearrangement uses TRBV7-9 and TRBJ1-1, with TRBD1 as a possible D gene (5 bases). The CDR3 has 14 residues. From germline, CDR1 is SEHNR and CDR2 FQNEAQ (reference sequence). V lost 5 bases and J lost 5, with 15 bases in between. The CDR3 DNA reads as TGTGCCAGCAGCGGATCGGGGGAAGGGACTGAAGCTTTCTTT. It is translated as CASSGSGEGTEAFF.